The rows below give T cell receptor beta chains drawn from one sample of a study of blood T cell repertoires in COVID-19. The protocol was immunoSEQ multiplex PCR, while the TCRdb copy is restricted to in-frame clones and leaves out a portion. Of approximately 97,000 clones in the sample, 75% to 90% were seen once. The sample comprised peripheral blood. The receptor set was obtained from a woman of 80 years or more with acute or convalescent COVID-19. Each CDR3 is given with its conserved first and last residue.

J | V | CDR3
TRBJ2-2 | TRBV5-1 | CASRPTIAGELFF
TRBJ1-5 | TRBV19 | CASSMRGQGSNQPQHF
TRBJ2-2 | TRBV2 | CASTLERRGNTGELFF
TRBJ2-1 | TRBV7-3 | CASSLGRENEQFF
TRBJ1-5 | TRBV6-5 | CAGRGTGNQPQHF
TRBJ1-2 | TRBV5-1 | CASAPLEQGAGGYTF
TRBJ1-4 | TRBV6-5 | CASTTFGGNEKLFF
TRBJ2-5 | TRBV7-9 | CASSLAGAETQYF
TRBJ1-3 | TRBV2 | CASSDRSRFSGNTIYF
TRBJ1-5 | TRBV2 | CASSEVGHNQPQHF
TRBJ2-2 | TRBV24-1 | CATSDPRQGVTGELFF
TRBJ1-1 | TRBV11-2 | CASSLDWAQMNTEAFF
TRBJ2-2 | TRBV10-2 | CASSEDLRGAGELFF
TRBJ1-2 | TRBV5-4 | CASSFPGTGYGYTF
TRBJ2-7 | TRBV11-3 | CASSLGGGAGEQYF
TRBJ1-3 | TRBV6-5 | CASSFQGAQGNTIYF
TRBJ2-1 | TRBV5-1 | CASSTGQASSYNEQFF
TRBJ2-7 | TRBV27 | CASSLGETYEQYF
TRBJ2-1 | TRBV9 | CASSVAGGSYNEQFF
TRBJ2-2 | TRBV6-5 | CASGEWRGELFF
TRBJ1-5 | TRBV19 | CASSISRGREPQHF
TRBJ1-1 | TRBV19 | CACSDRGRRAEAFF
TRBJ2-3 | TRBV10-3 | CAISPRTSDTDTQYF
TRBJ2-7 | TRBV2 | CASREVLAGREQYF
TRBJ1-5 | TRBV28 | CASSSRETQHF
TRBJ1-1 | TRBV24-1 | CATSVSPNGDTEAFF
TRBJ2-7 | TRBV27 | CASSSSDSYEQYF
TRBJ2-7 | TRBV6-6 | CASSPSGQGWKQYF
TRBJ2-2 | TRBV19 | CASSMRDRGTGELFF
TRBJ1-3 | TRBV19 | CASIGQGSGNTIYF
TRBJ1-6 | TRBV5-5 | CASDSSYNSPLHF
TRBJ2-2 | TRBV5-4 | CASSLGLAAGELFF
TRBJ1-1 | TRBV9 | CASSVGTARTEAFF
TRBJ2-7 | TRBV6-1 | CASSDRGQGSPNEQYF
TRBJ1-2 | TRBV10-3 | CAISEGGVYGYTF
TRBJ2-7 | TRBV12-3/TRBV12-4 | CASSLTGGEQYF
TRBJ2-1 | TRBV11-2 | CASSLWTSGGSYNEQFF
TRBJ1-4 | TRBV6-1 | CASSDPAGGYAREKLFF
TRBJ1-1 | TRBV5-8 | CASSLAGNRNTEAFF
TRBJ2-1 | TRBV9 | CASSVRVGTSGAYNEQFF
TRBJ1-4 | TRBV14 | CASSQDGHDRGSRKLFF
TRBJ2-3 | TRBV28 | CASSLFVERTEGIDTQYF
TRBJ2-3 | TRBV18 | CASSPWRTDTQYF
TRBJ2-1 | TRBV3-1/TRBV3-2 | CASSPTGGNEQFF
TRBJ2-7 | TRBV5-4 | CASSSRDSSYEQYF
TRBJ2-2 | TRBV5-1 | CASSLEAGLANTGELFF
TRBJ2-3 | TRBV7-7 | CASSVGGTFSDTQYF
TRBJ1-6 | TRBV7-9 | CASSLREGNSPLHF
TRBJ2-1 | TRBV20-1 | CSATSGVEQFF
TRBJ1-6 | TRBV3-1/TRBV3-2 | CASSQGGQGSSPLHF